This TCR beta chain was observed in a study of blood T cell repertoires in COVID-19 (dated by TCRdb to 2018 to 2020). In the study overall: Samples from collaborators originated in the United States, Italy and Spain and spanned both the acute and convalescent phases of COVID-19. The material from the prospective study consisted of cDNA or gDNA derived from T cells, B-cell-depleted T cells, or PBMCs. Where available, HLA class I and class II types were taken from metadata supplied by the sample provider and were not determined by assay-based typing. Samples were obtained from the ongoing ImmuneRACE study (first 160 participants) and from over 1,000 subjects provided by 6 global collaborators. Deeply sampled blood TCRbeta repertoires from subjects exposed to, actively infected with, or recovered from COVID-19 were included in the dataset. The sample metadata nearly always contained a de-identified subject ID, COVID-19 status, age in years and sex. The repertoires were released in a freely available public database meant as a resource for research on the immune response to SARS-CoV-2.

The immunoSEQ Assay, a bias-controlled multiplex PCR, was used to amplify TCRbeta CDR3 regions from genomic DNA. As for the original processing: The number of nucleated cells in each sample was estimated by amplification of reference gene primers within the assay. To quantify the absolute abundance of each unique TCRbeta CDR3 rearrangement, sequence reads were collapsed and filtered. For each sample, productive Simpson clonality was calculated as the square root of Simpson's diversity index across productive rearrangements. Not all clones reach the TCRdb copy of this immuneACCESS table, which keeps in-frame sequences only. Checked studies attribute under half of the gap to unresolved V genes and leave the rest unexplained. Clonal size and the V and J genes are those of that table, whereas D and trimming came from the DNA. The sample table holds approximately 250,000 clones, of which almost 85% were seen once. Jointly, the top ten make up around 10% of the sample.

For this clone: Its antigen is unknown. The input lacks base qualities; no much larger clone sits a single base away.

In the prospective study, participants were about 18 to 95 years old, resided in 24 geographic areas of the United States, and were enrolled through a virtual design. Cohort assignment in the prospective study relied on participant-reported clinical history from a screening survey and a study questionnaire. Each participant in the prospective study had whole blood, serum and a nasopharyngeal or oropharyngeal swab collected by mobile phlebotomists. Additional blood draws and questionnaires over an approximately two-month period could optionally be provided by prospective study participants. Blood samples from the prospective study were shipped frozen or at room temperature prior to DNA extraction. Beyond this particular receptor, the publication reports: The quantity of clinical and demographic metadata differed by source and by participant and was supplied without curation.

CDR1 and CDR2, looked up from the germline V gene (reference sequence), are LGHDT and YNNKEL. The CDR3, from cysteine to phenylalanine, totals 14 residues. Only the CDR3 portion is preserved as DNA: 42 bases, with reading frame beginning at the first base. The germline V and J ends show losses of 6 bases and 7 bases respectively, and no gene match explains 11 bases of the junction. The sample was PBMCs or T cells enriched from blood (not recorded which). The V gene is TRBV3-1 (or the pseudogene TRBV3-2) and the J gene is TRBJ2-7; 8 bases in between match TRBD2. The receptor was derived from a woman aged 45-65 years with acute COVID-19. The DNA sequence is TGTGCCAGCAGTAACAGCGGGGGAGGACCGGAGCAGTACTTC. Translated, this is CASSNSGGGPEQYF.